The entry below describes one TCR beta chain. The data belong to a study of cytomegalovirus exposure and HLA in healthy donors. TCRdb's table, derived via immunoSEQ multiplex PCR, lists solely in-frame clones and lacks some. The repertoire holds 150,000 to 200,000 clones, with around 88% as singletons. The CDR3 is made up of 16 amino acids. From germline, CDR1 is LNHDA and CDR2 SQIVND (reference sequence). Trimming removed 0 bases from V and 6 bases from J, with 16 bases in between. The receptor comes from a woman under 30 in good health and CMV-seronegative. V and J are TRBV19 and TRBJ2-3, with a possible D match to TRBD1 (6 bases). What was sequenced was PBMCs. CDR3 DNA sequence: TGTGCCAGTAGTATAGATGGGGGCAGGGGTTGGGATACGCAGTATTTT. Encoded protein: CASSIDGGRGWDTQYF.